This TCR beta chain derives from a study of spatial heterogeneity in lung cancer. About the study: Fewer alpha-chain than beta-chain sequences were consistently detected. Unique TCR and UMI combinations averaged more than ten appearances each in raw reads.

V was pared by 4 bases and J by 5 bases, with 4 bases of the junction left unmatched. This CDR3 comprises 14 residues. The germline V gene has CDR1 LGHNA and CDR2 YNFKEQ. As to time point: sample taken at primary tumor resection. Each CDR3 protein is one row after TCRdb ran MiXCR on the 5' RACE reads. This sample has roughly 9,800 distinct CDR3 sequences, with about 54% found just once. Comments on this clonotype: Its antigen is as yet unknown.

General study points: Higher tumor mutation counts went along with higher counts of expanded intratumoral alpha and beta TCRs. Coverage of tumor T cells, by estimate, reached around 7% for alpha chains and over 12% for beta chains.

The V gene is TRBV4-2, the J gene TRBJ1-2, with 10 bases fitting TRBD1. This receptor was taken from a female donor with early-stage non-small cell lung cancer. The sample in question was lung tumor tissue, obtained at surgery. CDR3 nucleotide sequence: TGTGCCAGCAGCCCGGACAGGGGGTGGTATGGCTACACCTTC. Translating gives CASSPDRGWYGYTF.